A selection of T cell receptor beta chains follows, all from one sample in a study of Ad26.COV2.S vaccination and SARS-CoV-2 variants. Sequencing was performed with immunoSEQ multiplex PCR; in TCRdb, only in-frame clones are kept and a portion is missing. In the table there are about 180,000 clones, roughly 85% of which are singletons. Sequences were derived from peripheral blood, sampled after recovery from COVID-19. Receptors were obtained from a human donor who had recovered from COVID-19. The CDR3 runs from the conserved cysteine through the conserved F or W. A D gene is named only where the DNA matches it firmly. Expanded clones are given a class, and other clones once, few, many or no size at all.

CASSVGGSGNEQFF	TGCGCCAGCAGTGTTGGGGGATCGGGCAATGAGCAGTTCTTC	TRBV10-1	14	TRBJ2-1	.	.
CASSSGQGGTDTQYF	TGTGCCAGCAGTTCCGGACAGGGAGGCACAGATACGCAGTATTTT	TRBV27	15	TRBJ2-3	.	TRBD1
CSVPTGAPGEAFF	TGCAGCGTCCCGACAGGGGCGCCGGGTGAAGCTTTCTTT	TRBV29-1	13	TRBJ1-1	.	TRBD1
CASSEALLESVSYNSPLHF	TGTGCCAGCAGTGAAGCGCTTCTAGAGTCCGTCTCCTATAATTCACCCCTCCACTTT	TRBV2	19	TRBJ1-6	.	.
CASSPNLGWTNEKLFF	TGTGCCAGCAGCCCAAATTTAGGGTGGACTAATGAAAAACTGTTTTTT	TRBV7-2	16	TRBJ1-4	.	.
CASGLVVGTDHSGANVLTF	TGTGCTAGTGGTTTGGTAGTCGGGACGGACCACTCTGGGGCCAACGTCCTGACTTTC	TRBV12-5	19	TRBJ2-6	.	.
CASRIASGTEYTEAFF	TGCGCCAGCAGGATTGCTTCCGGGACAGAATACACTGAAGCTTTCTTT	TRBV5-1	16	TRBJ1-1	few	TRBD1
CASSLSRGIGEKLFF	TGTGCCAGCAGTTTATCCCGGGGTATTGGGGAAAAACTGTTTTTT	TRBV27	15	TRBJ1-4	.	.
CASSPTRGMVNVLTF	TGTGCCAGCAGCCCCACGAGAGGGATGGTCAACGTCCTGACTTTC	TRBV28	15	TRBJ2-6	.	.
CASGLGTQNTGELFF	TGTGCCAGCGGTTTAGGGACTCAGAACACCGGGGAGCTGTTTTTT	TRBV2	15	TRBJ2-2	.	.
CASRDVYGYTF	TGTGCCAGTAGGGACGTTTATGGCTACACCTTC	TRBV28	11	TRBJ1-2	.	.
CSVETALGDTQYF	TGCAGCGTTGAAACGGCCCTTGGAGATACGCAGTATTTT	TRBV29-1	13	TRBJ2-3	.	.
CASSPRQLFATNEKLFF	TGCGCCAGCAGCCCAAGACAGCTGTTTGCAACTAATGAAAAACTGTTTTTT	TRBV5-1	17	TRBJ1-4	.	.
CASSISGTSGSDEQFF	TGCGCCAGCAGCATTTCCGGGACTAGCGGGAGCGATGAGCAGTTCTTC	TRBV5-1	16	TRBJ2-1	.	TRBD2
CASSPQTGAANYGYTF	TGTGCCAGCTCACCCCAAACAGGTGCCGCTAACTATGGCTACACCTTC	TRBV18	16	TRBJ1-2	.	.
CATSRSRDSYEQYF	TGTGCCACCAGCAGAAGCAGGGATAGCTACGAGCAGTACTTC	TRBV15	14	TRBJ2-7	.	.
CASSFSGQGRLYEQYF	TGTGCCAGCAGCTTCTCAGGACAGGGTCGTCTCTACGAGCAGTACTTC	TRBV7-9	16	TRBJ2-7	.	TRBD1
CASSTDRVYGFDTEAFF	TGTGCCAGTAGTACCGACAGGGTTTACGGCTTTGACACTGAAGCTTTCTTT	TRBV19	17	TRBJ1-1	.	TRBD1
CASSDIYGQRYNSPLHF	TGTGCCAGCAGTGACATATATGGACAGCGCTATAATTCACCCCTCCACTTT	TRBV6-1	17	TRBJ1-6	few	.
CASSFEQVRGYTF	TGTGCCAGCAGTTTTGAGCAGGTTCGAGGCTACACCTTC	TRBV28	13	TRBJ1-2	.	.
CARSLFRPRTSANEQFF	TGTGCCAGAAGCTTGTTTCGTCCTCGCACTAGCGCCAATGAGCAGTTCTTC	TRBV5-3	17	TRBJ2-1	.	TRBD2
CASSSSGRVLPYYNEQFF	TGTGCCAGCAGCTCTAGCGGGAGGGTCCTTCCCTACTACAATGAGCAGTTCTTC	TRBV21-1	18	TRBJ2-1	.	.
CASSVVGGGYQETQYF	TGTGCCAGCAGCGTAGTTGGCGGGGGGTACCAAGAGACCCAGTACTTC	TRBV9	16	TRBJ2-5	.	TRBD2
CASSSGRGTGELFF	TGTGCCAGCAGCTCGGGACGCGGCACCGGGGAGCTGTTTTTT	TRBV7-3	14	TRBJ2-2	.	.
CASSYRPKNIQYF	TGTGCCAGCAGTTACAGGCCCAAAAACATTCAGTACTTC	TRBV25-1	13	TRBJ2-4	.	.
CASSLVVSIKFF	TGTGCCAGCAGCTTAGTGGTATCTATTAAATTCTTC	TRBV11-2	12	TRBJ2-1	.	.
CASSLHLISQTGELFF	TGTGCCAGCAGCTTACATCTAATATCTCAGACCGGGGAGCTGTTTTTT	TRBV7-2	16	TRBJ2-2	.	.
CASSYSGGQMGNTIYF	TGTGCCAGCAGTTACTCGGGGGGGCAGATGGGAAACACCATATATTTT	TRBV6-5	16	TRBJ1-3	once	.
CASSIQDYAGELFF	TGTGCCAGCAGTATACAGGATTACGCCGGGGAGCTGTTTTTT	TRBV2	14	TRBJ2-2	.	.
CASRPLRRDSYNEAFF	TGTGCCAGTAGACCACTCCGCCGGGACAGTTATAATGAAGCTTTCTTT	TRBV19	16	TRBJ1-1	.	TRBD1
CASRPLATFGNEQFF	TGTGCCAGCAGACCCCTAGCGACTTTCGGCAATGAGCAGTTCTTC	TRBV7-9	15	TRBJ2-1	.	.
CASSPGTSGASYEQYF	TGTGCCAGCTCACCAGGGACTAGCGGGGCCTCCTACGAGCAGTACTTC	TRBV18	16	TRBJ2-7	.	TRBD2
CSVVVRYSPGGTGYEQYF	TGCAGCGTTGTGGTTCGGTATTCGCCCGGAGGGACAGGCTACGAGCAGTACTTC	TRBV29-1	18	TRBJ2-7	.	TRBD1
CASSKGSGYNQPQHF	TGTGCCAGCAGCAAAGGTTCAGGGTACAATCAGCCCCAGCATTTT	TRBV21-1	15	TRBJ1-5	.	.
CASSTWGDKTYEQYF	TGTGCCAGCAGCACATGGGGGGACAAGACCTACGAGCAGTACTTC	TRBV28	15	TRBJ2-7	.	.
CASTPSGQDYGYTF	TGCGCCAGCACGCCGTCAGGACAGGACTATGGCTACACCTTC	TRBV5-1	14	TRBJ1-2	once	TRBD1
CASSYSGTSVYNEQFF	TGTGCCAGCAGTTACTCCGGGACTAGCGTATACAATGAGCAGTTCTTC	TRBV6-5	16	TRBJ2-1	.	TRBD2
CASSPQGEHYGYTF	TGTGCCAGCAGTCCCCAGGGAGAACACTATGGCTACACCTTC	TRBV27	14	TRBJ1-2	.	.
CAWRLGSNQPQHF	TGTGCCTGGAGACTTGGGAGCAATCAGCCCCAGCATTTT	TRBV30	13	TRBJ1-5	.	.
CAGGNNSPLHF	TGTGCTGGGGGAAATAATTCACCCCTCCACTTT	TRBV28	11	TRBJ1-6	.	.
CASSPPSRGEQFF	TGTGCCAGCAGCCCTCCGTCCCGGGGTGAGCAGTTCTTC	TRBV9	13	TRBJ2-1	once	.
CATSREPQGDYEQYF	TGTGCCACCAGCAGAGAGCCACAGGGGGACTACGAGCAGTACTTC	TRBV15	15	TRBJ2-7	.	TRBD1
CASSPRGSGYGYTF	TGTGCCAGCAGCCCTCGGGGCTCTGGGTATGGCTACACCTTC	TRBV2	14	TRBJ1-2	once	.
CASSPWPLGQVNEQYF	TGTGCCAGCAGTCCATGGCCCTTGGGACAAGTCAACGAGCAGTACTTC	TRBV27	16	TRBJ2-7	.	.
CASSLEAETQYF	TGCGCCAGCAGCTTGGAGGCTGAGACCCAGTACTTC	TRBV5-1	12	TRBJ2-5	once	.
CASSRTGLAGGTDTQYF	TGTGCCAGCAGTCGGACGGGACTAGCGGGGGGTACGGATACGCAGTATTTT	TRBV28	17	TRBJ2-3	.	TRBD2
CASSYGGRGGEQYF	TGTGCCAGCAGTTACGGGGGTCGAGGCGGCGAGCAGTACTTC	TRBV6-6	14	TRBJ2-7	.	.
CASSLTLSQPQHF	TGTGCCAGCAGCTTAACGTTGAGTCAGCCCCAGCATTTT	TRBV7-3	13	TRBJ1-5	few	.
CAWSFGATLRQGQFF	TGTGCCTGGAGTTTTGGGGCCACACTAAGACAGGGGCAGTTCTTC	TRBV30	15	TRBJ2-1	once	TRBD1
CASSPPGPTVSYGYTF	TGTGCCAGCTCACCTCCGGGACCAACGGTTAGCTATGGCTACACCTTC	TRBV18	16	TRBJ1-2	.	.
CASRGRTGGSGANVLTF	TGTGCCAGCAGGGGTCGGACAGGGGGATCTGGGGCCAACGTCCTGACTTTC	TRBV28	17	TRBJ2-6	.	TRBD1
CASSVQGGGNSPLHF	TGTGCCAGCAGCGTCCAGGGTGGCGGTAATTCACCCCTCCACTTT	TRBV9	15	TRBJ1-6	.	.
CASSPGGLDRGRREQFF	TGTGCCAGCTCACCCGGGGGCTTGGACAGGGGGCGCCGTGAGCAGTTCTTC	TRBV18	17	TRBJ2-1	.	TRBD1